The 25 T cell receptor beta chains reported below all come from one sample, sequenced in a study of shared T cell receptors in the human thymus (dated by TCRdb to the early 2020s). Library construction relied on the immunoSEQ multiplex PCR assay. Not all clones reach the TCRdb copy of this immuneACCESS table, which keeps in-frame sequences only. Checked studies attribute under half of the gap to unresolved V genes and leave the rest unexplained. Recorded for this sample are approximately 730,000 clones; 70% to 90% of them occurred a single time. Over 0.008% of the sample is taken by the ten largest. These same data were also listed under a study on human thymus T cells.

Specimen: thymocytes. The origin of the receptors is a girl under three years old with a congenital heart defect. Donor details come from another sample of the same person, matched by shared clones.

The chain uses TRBV11-2 and TRBJ2-1; D possibly corresponds to TRBD2 (5 bases). The CDR3 is made up of 17 amino acids. Germline V CDR1 and CDR2: SGHAT, FQNNGV. V was shortened by 3 bases and J by 3 bases, with 18 bases between the two germline ends. CDR3 region: CASSFEVVSGYYNEQFF. The CDR3 DNA sequence: TGTGCCAGCAGCTTTGAGGTGGTGTCGGGGTACTACAATGAGCAGTTCTTC.

The rearrangement uses TRBV5-1 and TRBJ1-1; 10 bases fit TRBD1. Germline V gene data show CDR1 as SGHRS and CDR2 as YFSETQ. Germline trimming cut 1 base from V and 5 bases from J; bases unmatched to any gene: 8. The CDR3 extends over 16 amino acids. The CDR3 region is CASSLTTGGGRTEAFF. The CDR3 DNA reads as TGCGCCAGCAGCTTGACGACAGGGGGCGGGAGGACTGAAGCTTTCTTT.

The genes are TRBV19 and TRBJ1-1; maybe TRBD1 (5 bases). Germline V gives CDR1 LNHDA, CDR2 SQIVND (reference sequence). Deletions cut 6 bases from V and 5 bases from J, with 22 bases between. This CDR3 has 16 residues. The CDR3 loop reads CASRGKAKGMLTEAFF. CDR3 DNA sequence: TGTGCCAGTAGAGGTAAAGCGAAGGGGATGTTAACTGAAGCTTTCTTT.

This chain uses TRBV28 with TRBJ1-1; 9 nucleotides line up with TRBD1. Germline CDR1 is MDHEN and CDR2 is SYDVKM. The CDR3 extends over 16 amino acids. V shed 5 bases, J shed 8 bases, and the junction held 15 bases outside the gene matches. As DNA, the CDR3 is TGTGCCAGCAGTCTCCACAGGGGGCGGGGAAGATGGGAAGCTTTCTTT. It is translated as CASSLHRGRGRWEAFF. The complete variable domain, with remaining parts taken from reference TRBV28 and TRBJ1-1, reads DVKVTQSSRYLVKRTGEKVFLECVQDMDHENMFWYRQDPGLGLRLIYFSYDVKMKEKGDIPEGYSVSREKKERFSLILESASTNQTSMYLCASSLHRGRGRWEAFFGQGTRLTVV.

This clone appeared a single time. The genes are TRBV6-5 and TRBJ1-2; TRBD1 is a possible D gene (6 bases). In germline, CDR1 is MNHEY, CDR2 SVGAGI. The CDR3 runs 16 residues. Trimming shortened V by 0 bases and J by 2 bases, and 13 bases separated the two germline ends. The DNA of the CDR3 is TGTGCCAGCAGTTACTCGATAAAGGGGGTAAACTATGGCTACACCTTC. Protein product: CASSYSIKGVNYGYTF.

This chain links TRBV5-4 with TRBJ2-5, with 7 bases matching TRBD2. The germline V gene encodes CDR1 SGHNT and CDR2 YYREEE (reference sequence). V was pared by 1 base and J by 2 bases, with 17 bases of the junction left unmatched. This CDR3 is built from 19 residues. The CDR3 loop reads CASSLRVVQTGGPQETQYF. The CDR3, as DNA: TGTGCCAGCAGCTTGAGGGTCGTCCAGACGGGGGGACCGCAAGAGACCCAGTACTTC.

The chain employs TRBV28 and TRBJ2-5; 7 bases match TRBD2. The better agreement between TRBJ2-7 and the DNA end casts doubt on the J call. The CDR3 is made up of 17 amino acids. In germline, CDR1 is MDHEN, CDR2 SYDVKM. CDR3 sequence: CASSFSLLAAISYEQYF. CDR3 DNA sequence: TGTGCCAGCAGTTTCAGCCTTCTAGCGGCGATCTCCTACGAGCAGTACTTC.

The CDR3 DNA follows: TGTGCCAGCCGACCTTGGACAGGCCTGAACACTGAAGCTTTCTTT. Protein product: CASRPWTGLNTEAFF. This rearrangement joins TRBV27 to TRBJ1-1; 7 bases are a match to TRBD1. There are 15 residues in the CDR3. Per the germline V gene, CDR1 is MNHEY and CDR2 is SMNVEV (reference sequence). With V trimmed by 8 bases and J by 0 bases, 9 bases remained unmatched.

The chain couples TRBV15 to TRBJ1-1, with 9 bases identical to TRBD1. J lost 0 bases, V lost 3 bases, and 11 bases had no gene match. The CDR3 covers 18 residues. The germline gives CDR1 LNHNV, CDR2 YYDKDF (reference sequence). The DNA for the CDR3 is TGTGCCACCAGCAGGACTTACAGGGGGCTTTCCATGAACACTGAAGCTTTCTTT. Its protein product is CATSRTYRGLSMNTEAFF. The whole variable domain, filled in from reference TRBV15 and TRBJ1-1, reads DAMVIQNPRYQVTQFGKPVTLSCSQTLNHNVMYWYQQKSSQAPKLLFHYYDKDFNNEADTPDNFQSRRPNTSFCFLDIRSPGLGDTAMYLCATSRTYRGLSMNTEAFFGQGTRLTVV.

The chain links TRBV11-2 to TRBJ1-2, with D uncertain. Germline V gene lookup returns CDR1 SGHAT and CDR2 FQNNGV. Trimming stripped 5 bases from V and 5 bases from J, with 18 bases between. The CDR3 consists of 15 residues. The CDR3 here is CASSRGASNLYGYTF. DNA of the CDR3: TGTGCCAGCAGCCGGGGAGCGTCGAACCTTTATGGCTACACCTTC. The whole variable domain, remainder taken from reference TRBV11-2 and TRBJ1-2, is EAGVAQSPRYKIIEKRQSVAFWCNPISGHATLYWYQQILGQGPKLLIQFQNNGVVDDSQLPKDRFSAERLKGVDSTLKIQPAKLEDSAVYLCASSRGASNLYGYTFGSGTRLTVV.

This clone was seen a handful of times. The J gene is TRBJ2-5, the V gene TRBV28; a weak D match, TRBD2 (7 bases). The CDR3 runs 15 residues. Trimming removed 8 bases from V and 0 bases from J, with 16 bases in between. Germline V CDR1 and CDR2: MDHEN, SYDVKM. DNA of the CDR3: TGTGCCAGCGATAGGCGGGGGCGAAACCAAGAGACCCAGTACTTC. Its protein product is CASDRRGRNQETQYF.

The rearrangement uses TRBV10-1 and TRBJ2-7; 7 bases fit TRBD1. The CDR3 is 14 residues long. Germline CDR1 WNHNN, CDR2 SYGVQD (reference sequence). The trim removed 0 bases at V and 3 bases at J, leaving 2 bases unmatched. The CDR3 coding sequence is TGCGCCAGCAGTGAGTCGGACAGGAGCTACGAGCAGTACTTC. Protein: CASSESDRSYEQYF.

The chain carries TRBV5-1 and TRBJ1-1, with 9 bases aligning to TRBD1. CDR1 SGHRS and CDR2 YFSETQ come from the germline V gene. The CDR3 consists of 15 residues. V dropped 2 bases and J dropped 3; count of bases not matched to a gene: 5. The CDR3 DNA reads TGCGCCAGCAGCTTCCGGACAGGGGAGGACACTGAAGCTTTCTTT. This encodes CASSFRTGEDTEAFF.

This sequence joins TRBV19 and TRBJ1-5, with D possibly being TRBD1 (5 bases). Deletions cut 0 bases from V and 0 bases from J, with 33 bases between. The CDR3 sequence is 24 residues long. Looked up from germline, CDR1 is LNHDA and CDR2 is SQIVND (reference sequence). The CDR3 loop reads CASSIEKGLGIPPTGDYSNQPQHF. As DNA, the CDR3 is TGTGCCAGTAGTATAGAGAAGGGACTCGGGATTCCACCTACCGGGGATTATAGCAATCAGCCCCAGCATTTT. Full variable domain (outside the CDR3, taken from reference TRBV19 and TRBJ1-5): DGGITQSPKYLFRKEGQNVTLSCEQNLNHDAMYWYRQDPGQGLRLIYYSQIVNDFQKGDIAEGYSVSREKKESFPLTVTSAQKNPTAFYLCASSIEKGLGIPPTGDYSNQPQHFGDGTRLSIL.

This sequence joins TRBV10-3 and TRBJ2-1; the D gene is possibly TRBD1 (6 bases). V lost 2 bases to trimming and J lost 8 bases, with 16 bases between them. This CDR3 is 15 amino acids long. Germline V lookup: CDR1 ENHRY, CDR2 SYGVKD. DNA for the CDR3: TGTGCCATCAGTGAGGGGACACCTAGCTGGGATGAGCAGTTCTTC. Translated, it gives CAISEGTPSWDEQFF.

The chain links TRBV7-8 to TRBJ1-1; D gene uncertain. Germline CDR1 is SGHVS and CDR2 is FQNEAQ. The V gene lost 1 base and the J gene lost 2 bases, with 17 bases spanning the gap. The CDR3 sequence is 17 residues long. CDR3 sequence: CASSLESRHKPNTEAFF. The CDR3 DNA follows: TGTGCCAGCAGCTTAGAATCCCGACACAAGCCTAACACTGAAGCTTTCTTT.

The chain uses TRBV14 and TRBJ1-4, with D possibly TRBD1 on 6 matching bases. The CDR3 is made up of 18 amino acids. V was shortened by 6 bases and J by 0 bases, with 20 bases between the two germline ends. Germline V gene data show CDR1 as SGHDN and CDR2 as FVKESK. The CDR3 loop reads CASSGGPGHKATNEKLFF. The CDR3 nucleotides are TGTGCCAGCAGTGGGGGACCGGGACACAAGGCAACTAATGAAAAACTGTTTTTT.

The chain is built from TRBV9 and TRBJ2-1; a possible D gene is TRBD2 (5 bases). CDR3 size: 15 residues. The germline gives CDR1 SGDLS, CDR2 YYNGEE. V was clipped by 0 bases and J by 3 bases, with 10 bases between them. CDR3 bases: TGTGCCAGCAGCGTAGCGGACCGGGGCTACAATGAGCAGTTCTTC. This gives the protein CASSVADRGYNEQFF.

The chain recombines TRBV6-5 with TRBJ1-2; 11 bases line up with TRBD1. Trimming took 4 bases from V and 6 from J; bases not matched to a gene: 4. The CDR3 has 14 amino acids. The germline CDR1 and CDR2 sequences are MNHEY and SVGAGI. Here the CDR3 DNA reads TGTGCCAGCAGTTTAGGACAGGGGGCTAATGGCTACACCTTC. It encodes CASSLGQGANGYTF.

The chain recombines TRBV28 with TRBJ2-1, with 10 bases that match TRBD1. Germline V gene lookup returns CDR1 MDHEN and CDR2 SYDVKM. The junction had 2 bases not matched to a gene; V was cut back by 4 bases and J by 14 bases. The CDR3 runs to 11 residues. The CDR3 reads CASSWTGGEFF. CDR3 DNA sequence: TGTGCCAGCAGTTGGACAGGGGGGGAGTTCTTC.

This clone is a singleton in its sample. V usage is TRBV5-6 and J usage is TRBJ1-1; weak D call: TRBD1 (5 bases). Trimming removed 1 base at V and 6 bases at J, with 10 bases between. Germline values: CDR1 SGHDT, CDR2 YYEEEE. The CDR3 extends over 13 amino acids. The CDR3 DNA sequence: TGTGCCAGCAGCTTGCCGGGACTAGCTGAAGCTTTCTTT. It yields the protein CASSLPGLAEAFF.

V usage is TRBV7-8 and J usage is TRBJ2-3; 8 bases are a match to TRBD2. Trimming at V came to 4 bases and at J to 6 bases, leaving 9 bases not matched to a gene. The CDR3 contains 15 residues. CDR1 and CDR2 from the germline V gene are SGHVS and FQNEAQ. CDR3 sequence reads: CASSSSGGAWDTQYF. The CDR3 bases are TGTGCCAGCAGCTCCTCCGGGGGGGCCTGGGATACGCAGTATTTT.

V is TRBV25-1 and J is TRBJ2-7; tentative D call: TRBD1 (6 bases). The CDR3 is made up of 16 amino acids. Germline V gene lookup returns CDR1 MGHDK and CDR2 SYGVNS. Trimming removed 3 bases at V and 5 bases at J, with 20 bases between. The CDR3 region is CASSDHGDMGANEQYF. CDR3 nucleotides: TGTGCCAGCAGTGATCATGGTGATATGGGGGCAAACGAGCAGTACTTC.

This clone was seen more than once but under ten times. The chain has TRBV4-3 and TRBJ2-5, with 7 bases identical to TRBD1. Germline CDR1 reads LGHNA; CDR2 reads YSLEER. This CDR3 has 15 amino acids. V lost 0 bases, J lost 4 bases, and 5 bases stayed unmatched. Here the CDR3 reads CASSQDSPGGETQYF. CDR3 in DNA: TGCGCCAGCAGCCAAGATTCCCCAGGGGGAGAGACCCAGTACTTC.

The CDR3 spells CSAGGAVEQFF. CDR3 DNA sequence: TGCAGCGCCGGGGGGGCGGTTGAGCAGTTCTTC. The rearrangement links TRBV20-1 to TRBJ2-1; 8 bases map to TRBD2. This CDR3 region has 11 residues. The germline gives CDR1 DFQATT, CDR2 SNEGSKA (reference sequence).